These 19 T cell receptor beta chains were all obtained from the same sample, sequenced in a study of T cell responses to AZD1222 COVID-19 vaccine. Generated by immunoSEQ multiplex PCR, the TCRdb table keeps only in-frame clones and is missing some. The sample yields over 95,000 clones, around 90% seen once. Sequencing used peripheral blood, obtained on day 0 of AZD1222 vaccination. The receptors shown here come from an adult in good health.

This clone was detected once. This sequence joins TRBV7-2 and TRBJ2-2; no firm D call. The CDR3 is made up of 13 amino acids. Germline-derived CDR1 and CDR2 are SGHTA and FQGNSA. V was trimmed by 4 bases and J by 2 bases, leaving 5 bases between them. CDR3 region: CASSSINTGELFF. CDR3 bases: TGTGCCAGCAGCTCTATCAACACCGGGGAGCTGTTTTTT.

The chain couples TRBV18 to TRBJ1-2, with a possible D match to TRBD1 (6 bases). V lost 2 bases to trimming and J lost 8 bases, with 15 bases between them. Germline CDR1 KGHSH, CDR2 LQKENI. The CDR3 is 14 amino acids. The CDR3 bases are TGTGCCAGCTCACCAAGGGCAGGGGAAGGAGGCTACACCTTC. Encoded protein: CASSPRAGEGGYTF.

J is TRBJ2-2 and V is TRBV27, with 10 bases identical to TRBD2. The V and J ends lost 6 bases and 4 bases, in that order; junction bases with no gene match: 11. CDR1 and CDR2 from the germline V gene are MNHEY and SMNVEV (reference sequence). The CDR3 is 17 residues long. The DNA for the CDR3 is TGTGCCAGCAGGTCCGAGCGGGAGGGCCGGGGCACCGGGGAGCTGTTTTTT. Translated, it gives CASRSEREGRGTGELFF.

This clone has more than one count but fewer than ten. V is TRBV29-1 and J is TRBJ2-3, with 7 bases aligning to TRBD1. With 6 bases clipped from V and 1 base from J, the junction kept 10 bases outside the gene matches. The germline V gene has CDR1 SQVTM and CDR2 ANQGSEA. This CDR3 contains 15 residues. CDR3 sequence (DNA): TGCAGCGTAGGGAATCTAGGACAGGGCACAGATACGCAGTATTTT. This gives the protein CSVGNLGQGTDTQYF.

This chain connects TRBV15 to TRBJ1-4, with D unresolved. V lost 2 bases and J 0 bases, leaving 4 bases between the germline ends. In germline, CDR1 is LNHNV, CDR2 YYDKDF (reference sequence). This CDR3 is built from 14 residues. The CDR3 DNA follows: TGTGCCACCAGCAGAATTGCAACTAATGAAAAACTGTTTTTT. Its translation: CATSRIATNEKLFF.

V is TRBV3-1 (or the pseudogene TRBV3-2) and J is TRBJ1-6; no reliable D call. The CDR3 covers 13 residues. V shed 5 bases and J shed 2 bases, with 4 bases lying between them. Germline V CDR1 and CDR2: LGHDT, YNNKEL (reference sequence). CDR3 coding DNA: TGTGCCAGCAGCTACACCTATAATTCACCCCTCCACTTT. This codes for CASSYTYNSPLHF.

This clone appeared once. The J gene is TRBJ2-7, the V gene TRBV2; perhaps TRBD2 as D (5 bases). This CDR3 is 13 amino acids long. Germline CDR1 reads SNHLY; CDR2 reads FYNNEI. With 2 bases removed from V and 3 bases from J, the gap between germline ends came to 8 bases. The CDR3 here is CASSEYSGYEQYV. Here the CDR3 DNA reads TGTGCCAGCAGTGAATACAGCGGCTACGAGCAGTACGTC.

The table lists this clone with a count of one. CDR3 bases: TGTGCCACCAGCAGAGATGGGACTAGCGGGCCAGATACGCAGTATTTT. Amino acid sequence: CATSRDGTSGPDTQYF. The chain has TRBV15 and TRBJ2-3, with 12 bases lining up with TRBD2. Germline V gives CDR1 LNHNV, CDR2 YYDKDF (reference sequence). The CDR3 runs 16 residues. Unmatched junction bases numbered 2, after V lost 0 bases and J lost 4 bases. Supplemented by reference TRBV15 and TRBJ2-3, the full variable domain reads DAMVIQNPRYQVTQFGKPVTLSCSQTLNHNVMYWYQQKSSQAPKLLFHYYDKDFNNEADTPDNFQSRRPNTSFCFLDIRSPGLGDTAMYLCATSRDGTSGPDTQYFGPGTRLTVL.

The chain links TRBV5-6 to TRBJ2-7; 11 bases are shared with TRBD1. The V and J ends lost 4 bases and 4 bases, in that order; junction bases with no gene match: 4. Germline V gives CDR1 SGHDT, CDR2 YYEEEE. There are 14 residues in the CDR3. This CDR3 is CASSLDRGRYEQYF. The CDR3 DNA follows: TGTGCCAGCAGCCTGGACAGGGGGCGTTACGAGCAGTACTTC.

Here the CDR3 DNA reads TGTGCCAGCAGCTACGGCAGCACAGATACGCAGTATTTT. Its protein is CASSYGSTDTQYF. The rearrangement joins TRBV12-3 or TRBV12-4 to TRBJ2-3; no definite D call. The CDR3 has 13 amino acids. The ends were cut back, 6 bases at V and 0 bases at J, with 7 bases in the middle.

The J gene is TRBJ2-5, the V gene TRBV11-2; 7 bases align to TRBD1. Germline lookup yields CDR1 SGHAT and CDR2 FQNNGV. The CDR3 contains 15 residues. The trim removed 0 bases at V and 6 bases at J, leaving 7 bases unmatched. The CDR3, as DNA: TGTGCCAGCAGCTTAGAGGGACACAGGGGCCAGACCCAGTACTTC. Amino acid sequence: CASSLEGHRGQTQYF.

The genes are TRBV3-1 (or the pseudogene TRBV3-2) and TRBJ1-6; maybe TRBD1 (5 bases). The CDR3 length is 16 residues. V lost 1 base to trimming and J lost 7 bases, with 14 bases between them. Germline V gene sequence: CDR1 LGHDT, CDR2 YNNKEL (reference sequence). The CDR3 reads CASSQGRQGLNSPLHF. As DNA, the CDR3 is TGTGCCAGCAGCCAAGGTCGGCAGGGACTAAATTCACCCCTCCACTTT.

The sample holds a few counts of this clone. The chain couples TRBV3-1 (or the pseudogene TRBV3-2) to TRBJ2-1; 7 nucleotides agree with TRBD1. Germline V gene lookup returns CDR1 LGHDT and CDR2 YNNKEL (reference sequence). The CDR3 is made up of 15 amino acids. The ends lost 4 bases at V and 0 bases at J; junction bases unmatched: 3. The CDR3 is CASSRDSYSYNEQFF. CDR3 in DNA: TGTGCCAGCAGCCGGGACAGTTACTCCTACAATGAGCAGTTCTTC.

Worth noting for this clone: The germline gene is not matched at one end of the junction; a read error may be the cause. The J gene is TRBJ2-5, the V gene TRBV5-1; 8 nucleotides align to TRBD2. The CDR3 sequence is 15 residues long. CDR1 is SGHRS, CDR2 YFSETQ, per germline. This CDR3 is CASSLEAGGPETQYF. The CDR3 DNA reads as TGTGCCAGCAGCTTGGAGGCGGGAGGCCCAGAGACCCAGTACTTC.

The chain links TRBV7-6 to TRBJ2-2; 10 bases align to TRBD1. Trimming cost V 2 bases and J 5 bases; bases outside gene matches: 8. Germline lookup yields CDR1 SGHVS and CDR2 FNYEAQ. The CDR3 consists of 17 residues. This chain's CDR3 is CASSLRGTGARTGELFF. The CDR3 bases are TGTGCCAGCAGCTTAAGAGGGACAGGGGCCCGGACCGGGGAGCTGTTTTTT.

This rearrangement joins TRBV18 to TRBJ2-1; 13 bases fit TRBD2. Germline V lookup: CDR1 KGHSH, CDR2 LQKENI. The CDR3 consists of 17 residues. With 0 bases clipped from V and 5 bases from J, the junction kept 4 bases outside the gene matches. This CDR3 is CASSPPQGLAGHNEQFF. The CDR3 DNA sequence: TGTGCCAGCTCACCACCACAGGGACTAGCGGGGCACAATGAGCAGTTCTTC.

The chain joins TRBV29-1 to TRBJ1-4, with 7 bases fitting TRBD1. This CDR3 spans 12 amino acids. Germline V lookup: CDR1 SQVTM, CDR2 ANQGSEA. The ends lost 7 bases at V and 10 bases at J; junction bases unmatched: 9. The CDR3 loop reads CSALTGSGKLFF. The CDR3 DNA is TGCAGCGCCCTGACAGGGTCTGGAAAACTGTTTTTT.

This clone was recorded only once. The CDR3 nucleotides read TGTGCCAGTACCCGAGGGGGCAGCTACAATCAGCCCCAGCATTTT. This translates into CASTRGGSYNQPQHF. The chain combines TRBV19 with TRBJ1-5, with 7 bases matching TRBD1. Germline V gene lookup returns CDR1 LNHDA and CDR2 SQIVND (reference sequence). V dropped 7 bases and J dropped 3; count of bases not matched to a gene: 9. This CDR3 region has 15 residues.

This rearrangement joins TRBV19 to TRBJ2-1, with D possibly TRBD1 on 6 matching bases. Germline lookup yields CDR1 LNHDA and CDR2 SQIVND (reference sequence). The CDR3 spans 14 residues. The ends were cut back, 1 base at V and 6 bases at J, with 10 bases in the middle. CDR3 protein: CASSIGDTSNEQFF. The CDR3 region has the DNA TGTGCCAGTAGTATAGGGGACACCTCCAATGAGCAGTTCTTC.